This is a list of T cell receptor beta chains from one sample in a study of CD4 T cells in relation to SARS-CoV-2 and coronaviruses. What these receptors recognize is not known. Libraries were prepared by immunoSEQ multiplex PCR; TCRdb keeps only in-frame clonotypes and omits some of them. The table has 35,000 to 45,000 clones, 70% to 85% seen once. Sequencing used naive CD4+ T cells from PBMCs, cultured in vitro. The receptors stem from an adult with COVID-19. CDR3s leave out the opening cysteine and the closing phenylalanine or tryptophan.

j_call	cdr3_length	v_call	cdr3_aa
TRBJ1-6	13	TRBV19	ASSDSSSYNSPLH
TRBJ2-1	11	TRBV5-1	ASSLGLVNEQF
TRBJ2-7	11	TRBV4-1	ASSAHTHYEQY
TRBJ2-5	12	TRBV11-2	ASSLSGGRETQY
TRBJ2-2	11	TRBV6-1	ASSEHRSGELF
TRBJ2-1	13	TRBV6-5	ASTYRQGLRNEQF
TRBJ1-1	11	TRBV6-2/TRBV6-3	ASSLNLNTEAF
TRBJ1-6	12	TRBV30	AWKSSGWDSPLH
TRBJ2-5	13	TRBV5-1	ASSWAGGEGETQY
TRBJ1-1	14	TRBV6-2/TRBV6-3	ASSAVPGQGDTEAF
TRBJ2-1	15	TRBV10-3	ATAKGQGMSSYNEQF
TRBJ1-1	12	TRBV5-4	ASSQGLGSTEAF